This record concerns one T cell receptor beta chain sequence. Only one count was recorded for this clone. No antigen is known for it. Base-call qualities are not available, and no considerably larger clone is one nucleotide away. These data belong to a study of blood T cell repertoires in COVID-19 (dated by TCRdb to about 2020). Describing the broader study: Samples covering the acute and convalescent phases of COVID-19 were provided by collaborators in the United States, Italy and Spain. The material from the prospective study consisted of cDNA or gDNA derived from T cells, B-cell-depleted T cells, or PBMCs. Subjects who had been exposed to COVID-19, were actively infected with it, or had recovered from it provided the deeply sampled blood TCRbeta repertoires that made up the dataset. The repertoires were made available in a free public database intended to serve as a resource for research on the immune response to SARS-CoV-2. Samples were obtained from the ongoing ImmuneRACE study (first 160 participants) and from some 1,300 subjects provided by 6 global collaborators. Sample metadata almost always included a de-identified subject ID, COVID-19 status, age in years and sex. Where available, HLA class I and class II types were obtained from metadata supplied by the sample provider rather than from assay-based typing.

What the study reported, not specific to this receptor: The quantity of clinical and demographic metadata differed by source and by participant and was supplied without curation.

The immunoSEQ Assay, a bias-controlled multiplex PCR, was used to amplify TCRbeta CDR3 regions from genomic DNA. Processing in the source paper ran as follows. Nucleated cell counts per sample were estimated from amplification of reference gene primers within the assay. Sequence reads were collapsed and filtered to measure the absolute abundance of every unique TCRbeta CDR3 rearrangement. For each sample, productive Simpson clonality was calculated by taking the square root of Simpson's diversity index across productive rearrangements. Imported from immuneACCESS, the table was reduced by TCRdb to in-frame sequences with V and J called. These copies leave out some clones; in studies compared against another copy, an unresolved V gene accounts for under half, and the cause of the remainder is not known. D and trimming were read from the DNA, whereas the V and J calls and clone size are those reported in that table. This sample comprises roughly 53,000 clones, roughly nine tenths of them detected only once. 1.6% of the sample is in the top ten clones.

The collaborating institutions used their own protocols to collect whole blood in K2EDTA tubes. For TCRbeta analysis, collaborator samples were shipped as frozen whole blood, as isolated PBMCs, or as DNA extracted from either sample type. Taken from the germline V gene (reference sequence), the CDR1 and CDR2 loops are SEHNR and FQNEAQ. The germline V and J ends show losses of 5 bases and 7 bases respectively, and no gene match explains 11 bases of the junction. The CDR3 numbers 15 residues from cysteine through phenylalanine. Solely the CDR3 DNA is kept, with 45 bases framed from the first base. The V and J segments used are TRBV7-9 and TRBJ1-3, and TRBD1 matches 7 of the central bases. Sequenced input: peripheral blood. This TCR was recovered from a man between 60 and 70 years old with acute or convalescent COVID-19. The CDR3 region has the sequence CASSPDRVKGNTIYF. The nucleotide sequence is TGTGCCAGCAGCCCTGACAGGGTGAAGGGCAACACCATATATTTT.